Listed here are 27 T cell receptor beta chains from one sample, sequenced in a study of T cell repertoires in cytomegalovirus infection. For these TCRs, the target antigens are not known. TCRdb analysed the reads with MiXCR anew, one entry per CDR3 protein. This table holds a few hundred thousand distinct CDR3 sequences, less than 25% found once. Source: cultured PBMCs, taken from culture after CMV antigen stimulation. The receptor set was obtained from a human donor in good health (CMV status not recorded). Some clones in this sample may be carry-over from other donors' samples.

This clonotype appeared many times. The chain employs TRBV7-3 and TRBJ2-3; TRBD1 matches at 7 bases. This CDR3 spans 13 amino acids. The germline V gene has CDR1 SGHTA and CDR2 FQGTGA. Unmatched junction bases numbered 6, after V lost 6 bases and J lost 6 bases. CDR3 nucleotide sequence: TGTGCCAGCAGTCCGACAGGGAGTGATACGCAGTATTTT. Translating it yields CASSPTGSDTQYF.

V is TRBV20-1 and J is TRBJ1-6; 7 bases agree with TRBD1. CDR1 and CDR2 from the germline V gene are DFQATT and SNEGSKA (reference sequence). V gave up 3 bases and J gave up 7 bases; unmatched junction bases: 6. This CDR3 is 14 amino acids long. As DNA, the CDR3 is TGCAGTGCTAGGACGGGGACAGCCAATTCACCCCTCCACTTT. Translated, it gives CSARTGTANSPLHF.

The chain combines TRBV19 with TRBJ1-1, with TRBD1 identical over 7 bases. Germline V lookup: CDR1 LNHDA, CDR2 SQIVND (reference sequence). This CDR3 region has 16 residues. V gave up 6 bases and J gave up 0 bases; unmatched junction bases: 10. This chain's CDR3 is CASRVRGAFLNTEAFF. The CDR3 DNA reads TGTGCCAGTAGGGTCAGGGGGGCCTTCCTGAACACTGAAGCTTTCTTT.

This clonotype occurred a few times. The chain uses TRBV7-9 and TRBJ2-7; D is ambiguous. The CDR3 has 13 residues. Germline V gene data show CDR1 as SEHNR and CDR2 as FQNEAQ (reference sequence). The germline V and J ends were trimmed by 1 base and 3 bases, with 7 bases remaining between them. The CDR3 loop is CASSLVPYYEQYV. The CDR3 coding sequence is TGTGCCAGCAGCTTAGTTCCTTACTACGAGCAGTACGTC.

The gene calls are TRBV28 and TRBJ2-2, with D hard to call. CDR3 length equals 15 residues. CDR1 is MDHEN, CDR2 SYDVKM, per germline. The V end was cut by 5 bases, the J end by 2 bases, with 12 bases between. The CDR3 nucleotides are TGTGCCAGCAGTGTCTCGAGTGTCAACACCGGGGAGCTGTTTTTT. Translation: CASSVSSVNTGELFF.

The chain uses TRBV11-3 and TRBJ1-2, with D perhaps TRBD1 (6 bases). This CDR3 region has 14 residues. V was shortened by 6 bases and J by 7 bases, with 18 bases between the two germline ends. CDR1 is SGHNT, CDR2 YENEEA, per germline. The CDR3 spells CASSPGDQGSGYTF. The CDR3 bases are TGTGCCAGCAGTCCAGGTGACCAGGGGAGTGGCTACACCTTC.

This clonotype was counted ten times or more. This chain joins TRBV7-6 and TRBJ1-6; D is unresolved. Trimming took 4 bases from V and 2 from J, leaving 6 bases between them. Germline CDR1 and CDR2: SGHVS and FNYEAQ. The CDR3 contains 14 residues. As DNA, the CDR3 is TGTGCCAGCAGCTCCTCGACCTATAATTCACCCCTCCACTTT. Translating it yields CASSSSTYNSPLHF.

This clonotype was found many times. The gene calls are TRBV7-2 and TRBJ2-7; D possibly corresponds to TRBD1 (5 bases). The CDR3 sequence is 15 residues long. V dropped 5 bases and J dropped 2 bases, with 16 bases sitting between them. Germline values: CDR1 SGHTA, CDR2 FQGNSA. The CDR3 loop is CASSPSWGPTYEQYF. CDR3 bases: TGTGCCAGCAGCCCCTCCTGGGGCCCCACCTACGAGCAGTACTTC.

V and J are TRBV29-1 and TRBJ1-1; D not resolved. V dropped 7 bases and J dropped 4 bases, with 19 bases sitting between them. Germline values: CDR1 SQVTM, CDR2 ANQGSEA. The CDR3 covers 14 residues. CDR3 DNA sequence: TGCAGCGCTTCGAAACAGCAATCTGCCACTGAAGCTTTCTTT. Translating it yields CSASKQQSATEAFF.

Only a few counts were recorded for this clonotype. The chain joins TRBV4-1 to TRBJ2-7, with no clear D. The germline V gene encodes CDR1 MGHRA and CDR2 YSYEKL. The CDR3 contains 15 residues. The V end lost 0 bases, the J end lost 5 bases, and 14 bases lay between the germline ends. The DNA for the CDR3 is TGCGCCAGCAGCCAAGATCTGATAGGGCCGAACGAGCAGTACTTC. Residues: CASSQDLIGPNEQYF.

At least ten counts were recorded for this clonotype. The chain employs TRBV7-9 and TRBJ2-5; D is unclear. V lost 6 bases to trimming and J lost 4 bases, with 9 bases between them. The CDR3 length is 12 residues. Germline CDR1 SEHNR, CDR2 FQNEAQ (reference sequence). In DNA, the CDR3 is TGTGCCAGCAGAAATCAGCGAGAGACCCAGTACTTC. It is translated as CASRNQRETQYF.

This clonotype was detected a few times. This chain joins TRBV18 and TRBJ2-7; D may match TRBD1 or TRBD2 (6 bases each). Germline V gives CDR1 KGHSH, CDR2 LQKENI. V lost 2 bases, J lost 1 base, and 12 bases lay in between. The CDR3 totals 15 residues. The CDR3 DNA reads TGTGCCAGCTCACCAGTCGGGGGCCAATCCTACGAGCAGTACGTC. Its protein product is CASSPVGGQSYEQYV.

This clonotype appeared many times. The rearrangement links TRBV7-9 to TRBJ1-1; no clear D gene. The V end was cut by 6 bases, the J end by 3 bases, with 14 bases between. There are 14 residues in the CDR3. Germline values: CDR1 SEHNR, CDR2 FQNEAQ (reference sequence). The CDR3 spells CASSLSWTDTEAFF. DNA for the CDR3: TGTGCCAGCAGTTTATCCTGGACGGACACTGAAGCTTTCTTT.

The chain links TRBV7-8 to TRBJ1-6; 7 bases fit TRBD1. The V gene end was trimmed by 5 bases and the J gene end by 7 bases; junction bases not matched to a gene: 23. The V gene's germline CDR1 is SGHVS and CDR2 FQNEAQ. CDR3 length: 20 amino acids. CDR3 sequence reads: CASSPTGWGWTLQSNSPLHF. CDR3 nucleotides: TGTGCCAGCAGCCCGACAGGGTGGGGGTGGACCCTACAAAGCAATTCACCCCTCCACTTT.

The J gene is TRBJ1-2, the V gene TRBV7-2, with D possibly matching TRBD1 (5 bases). V was clipped by 5 bases and J by 6 bases, with 13 bases between them. The V gene's germline CDR1 is SGHTA and CDR2 FQGNSA. There are 13 residues in the CDR3. The CDR3 sequence is CASSPMRGDGYTF. CDR3 coding DNA: TGTGCCAGCAGCCCGATGCGAGGGGATGGCTACACCTTC.

The table lists this clonotype with many counts. The chain carries TRBV19 and TRBJ2-1; the match to TRBD1 covers 8 bases. The germline V gene encodes CDR1 LNHDA and CDR2 SQIVND (reference sequence). With 3 bases clipped from V and 3 bases from J, the junction kept 4 bases outside the gene matches. The CDR3 runs to 15 residues. The CDR3 loop is CASSMDRDFYNEQFF. The CDR3 DNA is TGTGCCAGTAGTATGGACAGGGATTTCTACAATGAGCAGTTCTTC.

The rearrangement links TRBV6-2 or TRBV6-3 to TRBJ2-7, with D unclear. From germline, CDR1 is MNHEY and CDR2 SVGEGT. V was trimmed by 7 bases and J by 2 bases, leaving 9 bases between them. This CDR3 spans 12 amino acids. Here the CDR3 reads CASTSYPYEQYV. The CDR3 DNA reads as TGTGCCAGCACTAGTTACCCCTACGAGCAGTACGTC.

In its sample, this clonotype was seen many times. The J gene is TRBJ2-5, the V gene TRBV7-6, with 9 bases lining up with TRBD1. The CDR3 is 14 amino acids. V trimming: 5 bases; J trimming: 4 bases; junction bases outside the gene matches: 5. Germline V gives CDR1 SGHVS, CDR2 FNYEAQ. CDR3 sequence (DNA): TGTGCCAGCAGCATAAACAGGGGGCTAGAGACCCAGTACTTC. As protein: CASSINRGLETQYF.

About this clonotype itself: This may come from a read error, since a much larger clone is one base off. This rearrangement joins TRBV5-6 to TRBJ2-1; D is perhaps TRBD1 (6 bases). In germline, CDR1 is SGHDT, CDR2 YYEEEE. This CDR3 has 12 amino acids. Trimming removed 2 bases at V and 8 bases at J, with 8 bases between. The CDR3 region is CASSFQGYEQFF. The CDR3 coding sequence is TGTGCCAGCAGCTTTCAGGGGTATGAGCAGTTCTTC.

This clonotype occurred many times. The chain uses TRBV7-2 and TRBJ2-3, with 8 bases fitting TRBD1. The CDR3 runs 13 residues. V gave up 5 bases and J gave up 6 bases; unmatched junction bases: 4. Per the germline V gene, CDR1 is SGHTA and CDR2 is FQGNSA. CDR3 amino acids: CASSRTGRDTQYF. The CDR3 DNA follows: TGTGCCAGCAGCCGGACAGGGCGGGATACGCAGTATTTT.

The sample holds a few counts of this clonotype. V usage is TRBV5-4 and J usage is TRBJ2-7, with 8 positions matching TRBD1. Germline CDR1 SGHNT, CDR2 YYREEE (reference sequence). The V segment lost 1 base and the J segment 3 bases; nucleotides outside the gene matches: 18. This CDR3 comprises 19 residues. CDR3 residues: CASSLQEWTGLKEDYEQYV. As DNA, the CDR3 is TGTGCCAGCAGCTTGCAGGAATGGACAGGGCTCAAGGAGGACTACGAGCAGTACGTC.

The rearrangement uses TRBV5-4 and TRBJ2-3; 13 bases are a match to TRBD2. The CDR3 is 17 residues long. Germline CDR1 reads SGHNT; CDR2 reads YYREEE (reference sequence). V gave up 2 bases and J gave up 5 bases; unmatched junction bases: 8. The CDR3 nucleotides read TGTGCCAGCAGCTTCTGGACTAGCGGGAGCACGGGAGATACGCAGTATTTT. It translates to CASSFWTSGSTGDTQYF.

The rearrangement uses TRBV28 and TRBJ2-4; 8 bases are shared with TRBD2. This CDR3 has 18 residues. The germline CDR1 and CDR2 sequences are MDHEN and SYDVKM. V shed 5 bases, J shed 0 bases, and the junction held 12 bases outside the gene matches. CDR3 DNA sequence: TGTGCCAGCAGTCCCCCCGGGTCGCTAGCGGGAGCCAAAAACATTCAGTACTTC. As protein: CASSPPGSLAGAKNIQYF.

The chain joins TRBV6-2 or TRBV6-3 to TRBJ2-1; D is undetermined. This CDR3 comprises 12 residues. The ends were cut back, 7 bases at V and 0 bases at J, with 4 bases in the middle. Looked up from germline, CDR1 is MNHEY and CDR2 is SVGEGT. The CDR3 DNA is TGTGCCAGCACAAGCTCCTACAATGAGCAGTTCTTC. This gives the protein CASTSSYNEQFF.

The chain employs TRBV29-1 and TRBJ1-2, with D possibly TRBD1 on 5 matching bases. Germline values: CDR1 SQVTM, CDR2 ANQGSEA. V was trimmed by 3 bases and J by 8 bases, leaving 16 bases between them. This CDR3 is built from 13 residues. CDR3 nucleotides: TGCAGCGTTGATTCGGGGCACCTAGGAGGCTACACCTTC. As protein: CSVDSGHLGGYTF. Using reference TRBV29-1 and TRBJ1-2 for the parts outside the CDR3, the full variable domain is SAVISQKPSRDICQRGTSLTIQCQVDSQVTMMFWYRQQPGQSLTLIATANQGSEATYESGFVIDKFPISRPNLTFSTLTVSNMSPEDSSIYLCSVDSGHLGGYTFGSGTRLTVV.

In this sample, this clonotype turned up once. The chain has TRBV14 and TRBJ1-2; D is uncertain. Germline V gene lookup returns CDR1 SGHDN and CDR2 FVKESK. V was cut by 1 base and J by 8 bases, with 11 bases left in between. The CDR3 spans 13 residues. The CDR3, as DNA: TGTGCCAGCAGCCAAGGGCTACTACCGGGCTACACCTTC. It translates to CASSQGLLPGYTF.

This clonotype was counted ten times or more. This chain links TRBV6-1 with TRBJ2-7; D ambiguous. The CDR3 spans 13 residues. The V gene's germline CDR1 is MNHNS and CDR2 SASEGT. The V and J ends lost 0 bases and 2 bases respectively, with 5 bases between them. The CDR3 DNA sequence: TGTGCCAGCAGTGAAGCGCGAACCTACGAGCAGTACGTC. Amino acid sequence: CASSEARTYEQYV.